Listed below are T cell receptor beta chains from one sample, sequenced in a study of blood T cells in healthy people across ages. TCRdb re-called the 5' RACE reads through MiXCR, storing one row per CDR3 protein. This sample has nearly 800,000 distinct CDR3 sequences, with around 25% found just once. These sequences were also reported in another study, on T cells of mothers and their children.

What was sequenced was blood. These receptors all stem from a boy aged 5-17 years in good health. The CDR3 runs from the conserved cysteine through the conserved F or W. The D gene is left open where the match is weak. Clone size is shown for a subset of rows, as once, few, many or a class of expanded clone.

clone_size d_call j_call v_call cdr3_aa cdr3_nt
few - TRBJ1-1 TRBV24-1 CATSESRATEAFF TGTGCCACCAGTGAGAGCAGGGCCACTGAAGCTTTCTTT
few - TRBJ1-2 TRBV12-3/TRBV12-4 CASSLGAKVRGYTF TGTGCCAGCAGTTTAGGCGCCAAAGTGAGGGGCTACACCTTC
- - TRBJ2-3 TRBV4-2 CASSQDDAGDTQYF TGTGCCAGCAGCCAAGATGACGCGGGAGATACGCAGTATTTT
- TRBD2 TRBJ2-3 TRBV29-1 CSVWTSGRGADTQYF TGCAGCGTCTGGACTAGCGGGAGGGGTGCAGATACGCAGTATTTT
few - TRBJ2-7 TRBV3-1 CASSQDMGGQTPYEQYF TGTGCCAGCAGCCAAGATATGGGGGGCCAGACTCCCTACGAGCAGTACTTC
few TRBD2 TRBJ2-5 TRBV7-2 CASSLPGREARETQYF TGTGCCAGCAGCTTACCGGGGCGGGAGGCGAGGGAGACCCAGTACTTC
- - TRBJ1-2 TRBV29-1 CSVDTGTILYGYTF TGCAGCGTTGATACGGGCACCATTTTGTATGGCTACACCTTC
few TRBD2 TRBJ2-3 TRBV3-1 CASSPYSSGTSTDTQYF TGTGCCAGCAGCCCCTACTCTAGCGGGACCAGCACAGATACGCAGTATTTT
- - TRBJ1-3 TRBV28 CASADPRGLGNTIYF TGTGCCAGCGCCGACCCCCGGGGGCTGGGAAACACCATATATTTT
few TRBD1 TRBJ1-2 TRBV13 CASSSRKTGVGGYTF TGTGCCAGCAGCTCTAGAAAAACAGGGGTAGGGGGCTACACCTTC
many - TRBJ1-2 TRBV9 CASSPTGGTDYGYTF TGTGCCAGCAGCCCCACCGGGGGTACGGACTATGGCTACACCTTC
few - TRBJ2-5 TRBV7-2 CASSLVRTETQYF TGTGCCAGCAGCTTAGTCCGTACAGAGACCCAGTACTTC